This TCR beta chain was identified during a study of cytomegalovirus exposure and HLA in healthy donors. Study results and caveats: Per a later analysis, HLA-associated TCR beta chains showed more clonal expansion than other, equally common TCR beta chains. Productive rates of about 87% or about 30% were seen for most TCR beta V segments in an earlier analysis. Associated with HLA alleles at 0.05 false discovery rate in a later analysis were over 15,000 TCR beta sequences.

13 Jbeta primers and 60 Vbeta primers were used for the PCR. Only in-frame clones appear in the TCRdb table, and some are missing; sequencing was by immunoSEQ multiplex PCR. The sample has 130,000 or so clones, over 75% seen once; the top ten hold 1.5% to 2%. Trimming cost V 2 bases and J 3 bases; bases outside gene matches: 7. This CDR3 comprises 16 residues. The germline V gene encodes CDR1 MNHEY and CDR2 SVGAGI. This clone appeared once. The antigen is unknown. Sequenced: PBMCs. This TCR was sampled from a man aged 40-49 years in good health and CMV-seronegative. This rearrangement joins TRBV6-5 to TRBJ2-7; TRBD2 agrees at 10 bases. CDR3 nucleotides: TGTGCCAGCAGTTACGCCGCGGCTAGCGGGGGCTACGAGCAGTACTTC. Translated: CASSYAAASGGYEQYF.